This T cell receptor (beta chain) originates from a study of human T cells and chemical hapten exposure. Study summary: There were per-sample TCR yield variations, arising mainly from small pooled library volume differences.

The time point was: patch test 2, 6 weeks after DPC sensitization. Treatment here: therapeutic diphenylcyclopropenone sensitization with weekly scalp DPC. This clonotype was seen ten or more times. Per the study methods: The number of TCRs in each sample had a median of about 96,000 and spanned about 23,224 to 690,600. One entry per CDR3 protein, called by TCRdb with MiXCR from the RACE reads. TCRdb assigned the V and J calls; the authors' analysis was not used. This table has some 350,000 distinct CDR3 sequences, around 6% appearing once. The germline V gene has CDR1 SEHNR and CDR2 FQNEAQ (reference sequence). CDR3 length equals 15 residues. The V gene lost 5 bases and the J gene lost 5 bases, with 16 bases spanning the gap.

This clonotype originated in a woman between 18 and 29 years old with alopecia areata. Some clones in this sample may be carry-over from other donors' samples. The specimen was whole blood, collected in connection with sensitization to the hapten diphenylcyclopropenone (DPC). The chain has TRBV7-9 and TRBJ1-5; tentatively, D is TRBD1 (5 bases). DNA for the CDR3: TGTGCCAGCAGCCCATCCCGGGGGGGAGATCAGCCCCAGCATTTT. Translation: CASSPSRGGDQPQHF. The full variable domain, with the rest looked up from reference TRBV7-9 and TRBJ1-5, is DTGVSQNPRHKITKRGQNVTFRCDPISEHNRLYWYRQTLGQGPEFLTYFQNEAQLEKSRLLSDRFSAERPKGSFSTLEIQRTEQGDSAMYLCASSPSRGGDQPQHFGDGTRLSIL.